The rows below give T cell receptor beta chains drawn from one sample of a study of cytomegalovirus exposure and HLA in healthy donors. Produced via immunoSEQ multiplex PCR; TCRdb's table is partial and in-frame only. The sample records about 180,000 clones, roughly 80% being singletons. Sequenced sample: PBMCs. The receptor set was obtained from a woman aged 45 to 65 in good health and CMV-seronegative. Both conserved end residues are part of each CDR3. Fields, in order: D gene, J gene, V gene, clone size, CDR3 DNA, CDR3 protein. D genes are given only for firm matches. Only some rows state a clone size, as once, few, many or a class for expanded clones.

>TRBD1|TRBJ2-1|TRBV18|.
TGTGCCAGCTCACCGGACAGGGGGACCAATGAGCAGTTCTTC
CASSPDRGTNEQFF
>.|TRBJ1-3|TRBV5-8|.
TGTGCCAGCAGCTGGGGGGGACACCCCTTT
CASSWGGHPF
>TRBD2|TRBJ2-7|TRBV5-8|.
TGTGCCAGCAGCTCGCGACTAGCGGGGGTGTACGAGCAGTACTTC
CASSSRLAGVYEQYF
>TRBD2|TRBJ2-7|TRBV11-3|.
TGTGCCAGCAGCACTAGCGGGGGCTACGAGCAGTACTTC
CASSTSGGYEQYF
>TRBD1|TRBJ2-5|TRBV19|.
TGTGCCAGTAGTACTTCCTGGACAGGGGAGACCCAGTACTTC
CASSTSWTGETQYF
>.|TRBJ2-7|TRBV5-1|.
TGCGCCAGCAGCCTACAAGGACTCCTTCGGGAGCAGTACTTC
CASSLQGLLREQYF
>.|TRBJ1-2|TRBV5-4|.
TGTGCCAGCAGCTTGACAGAAGTAACTCTCTATGGCTACACCTTC
CASSLTEVTLYGYTF
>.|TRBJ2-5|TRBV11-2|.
TGTGCCAGCAGCCTAGACAGACTCCAAGAGACCCAGTACTTC
CASSLDRLQETQYF
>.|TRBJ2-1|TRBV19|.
TGTGCCAGTAGTATATATGGGGAAAGGGGCAATGAGCAGTTCTTC
CASSIYGERGNEQFF
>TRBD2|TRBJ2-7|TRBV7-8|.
TGTGCCAGCAGCGTCAGCGGGGGAAGCTCCTACGAGCAGTACTTC
CASSVSGGSSYEQYF
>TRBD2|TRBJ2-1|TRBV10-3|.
TGTGCCATCAGTGGGACTAGCGGGCTCTCCTACAATGAGCAGTTCTTC
CAISGTSGLSYNEQFF
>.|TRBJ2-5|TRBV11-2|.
TGTGCCAGCAGCTTACCCCCGGCCGGGGAGACCCAGTACTTC
CASSLPPAGETQYF
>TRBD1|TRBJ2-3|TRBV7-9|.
TGTGCCAGCGCCCCGAGGGGGCCAGATACGCAGTATTTT
CASAPRGPDTQYF
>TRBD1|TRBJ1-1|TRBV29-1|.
TGCAGCGGACAGGGTAGGGGCGGTGAAGCTTTCTTT
CSGQGRGGEAFF
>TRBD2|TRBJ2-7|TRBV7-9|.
TGTGCCAGCAGCTCTAGCGGGAATGCCTACGAGCAGTACTTC
CASSSSGNAYEQYF
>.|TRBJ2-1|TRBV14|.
TGTGCCAGCAGCCAGGACAGCGTCTACAATGAGCAGTTCTTC
CASSQDSVYNEQFF
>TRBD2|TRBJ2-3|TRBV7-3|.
TGTGCCAGCAGCTCCGGGACTAGCGGGGTACCGCCAGATACGCAGTATTTT
CASSSGTSGVPPDTQYF
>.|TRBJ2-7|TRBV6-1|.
TGTGCCAGCAGTGAAGGGTACAGGGAGTACGAGCAGTACTTC
CASSEGYREYEQYF
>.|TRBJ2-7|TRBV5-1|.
TGCGCCAGCAGCTTGGCCGGGACTTCGGGCGAGCAGTACTTC
CASSLAGTSGEQYF
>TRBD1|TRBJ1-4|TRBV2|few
TGTGCCAGCAGTGGGGGACAGGGTACTCCAAAACTGTTTTTT
CASSGGQGTPKLFF
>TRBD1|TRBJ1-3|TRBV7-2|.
TGTGCCAGCAGCTTAACAGGGGCTAGCCGAAACACCATATATTTT
CASSLTGASRNTIYF
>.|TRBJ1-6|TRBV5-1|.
TGCGCCAGCAGCACCAGACAGCCTAATTCACCCCTCCACTTT
CASSTRQPNSPLHF
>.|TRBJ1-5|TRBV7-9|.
TGTGCCAGCAGCGTAAAGGGGGACAATCAGCCCCAGCATTTT
CASSVKGDNQPQHF
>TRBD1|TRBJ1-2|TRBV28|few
TGTGCCAGCAGCCGTACAGGGGCGTTTTCTAACTATGGCTACACCTTC
CASSRTGAFSNYGYTF
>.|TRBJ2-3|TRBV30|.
TGTGCCTGGAGTCGGCAGGGCACAGATACGCAGTATTTT
CAWSRQGTDTQYF
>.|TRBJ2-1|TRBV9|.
TGTGCCAGCAGCGTAGTTCTCGCGGCCTCCTACAATGAGCAGTTCTTC
CASSVVLAASYNEQFF
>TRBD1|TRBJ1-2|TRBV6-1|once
TGTGCCAGCAGTGCCGGGACAGGCCTCTATGGCTACACCTTC
CASSAGTGLYGYTF
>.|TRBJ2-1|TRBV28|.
TGTGCCAGCAGTTTAGGACAGTACAATGAGCAGTTCTTC
CASSLGQYNEQFF
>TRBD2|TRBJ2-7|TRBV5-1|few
TGCGCCAGCAGCTTGGCCTCCGGGACTAGCGGGAAATCCTACGAGCAGTACTTC
CASSLASGTSGKSYEQYF
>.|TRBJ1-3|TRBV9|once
TGTGCCAGCGGAGGGTTAACTGGAAACACCATATATTTT
CASGGLTGNTIYF
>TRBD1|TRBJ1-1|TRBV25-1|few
TGTGCCAGTAGGACAGGGAACACTGAAGCTTTCTTT
CASRTGNTEAFF
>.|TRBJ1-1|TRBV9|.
TGTGCCAGCAGCAAAGAGGGTTCGGGATTGAACACTGAAGCTTTCTTT
CASSKEGSGLNTEAFF
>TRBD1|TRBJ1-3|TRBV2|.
TGTGCCAGCAGTGTACAGGGGAACACCATATATTTT
CASSVQGNTIYF
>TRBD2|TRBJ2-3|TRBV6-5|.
TGTGCCAGCAGTTACAGCGGGGGGAACACAGATACGCAGTATTTT
CASSYSGGNTDTQYF
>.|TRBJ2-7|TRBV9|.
TGTGCCAGCAGCGCTCGACAGGCCCGGAACGAGCAGTACTTC
CASSARQARNEQYF
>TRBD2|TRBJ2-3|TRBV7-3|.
TGTGCCAGCAGCTTAAACAGCGGGGGGGCCTCTAGCACAGATACGCAGTATTTT
CASSLNSGGASSTDTQYF
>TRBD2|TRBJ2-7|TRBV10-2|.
TGCGCCAGCAGTGAGTTCGGTCTAGCGGAGGACTACGAGCAGTACTTC
CASSEFGLAEDYEQYF